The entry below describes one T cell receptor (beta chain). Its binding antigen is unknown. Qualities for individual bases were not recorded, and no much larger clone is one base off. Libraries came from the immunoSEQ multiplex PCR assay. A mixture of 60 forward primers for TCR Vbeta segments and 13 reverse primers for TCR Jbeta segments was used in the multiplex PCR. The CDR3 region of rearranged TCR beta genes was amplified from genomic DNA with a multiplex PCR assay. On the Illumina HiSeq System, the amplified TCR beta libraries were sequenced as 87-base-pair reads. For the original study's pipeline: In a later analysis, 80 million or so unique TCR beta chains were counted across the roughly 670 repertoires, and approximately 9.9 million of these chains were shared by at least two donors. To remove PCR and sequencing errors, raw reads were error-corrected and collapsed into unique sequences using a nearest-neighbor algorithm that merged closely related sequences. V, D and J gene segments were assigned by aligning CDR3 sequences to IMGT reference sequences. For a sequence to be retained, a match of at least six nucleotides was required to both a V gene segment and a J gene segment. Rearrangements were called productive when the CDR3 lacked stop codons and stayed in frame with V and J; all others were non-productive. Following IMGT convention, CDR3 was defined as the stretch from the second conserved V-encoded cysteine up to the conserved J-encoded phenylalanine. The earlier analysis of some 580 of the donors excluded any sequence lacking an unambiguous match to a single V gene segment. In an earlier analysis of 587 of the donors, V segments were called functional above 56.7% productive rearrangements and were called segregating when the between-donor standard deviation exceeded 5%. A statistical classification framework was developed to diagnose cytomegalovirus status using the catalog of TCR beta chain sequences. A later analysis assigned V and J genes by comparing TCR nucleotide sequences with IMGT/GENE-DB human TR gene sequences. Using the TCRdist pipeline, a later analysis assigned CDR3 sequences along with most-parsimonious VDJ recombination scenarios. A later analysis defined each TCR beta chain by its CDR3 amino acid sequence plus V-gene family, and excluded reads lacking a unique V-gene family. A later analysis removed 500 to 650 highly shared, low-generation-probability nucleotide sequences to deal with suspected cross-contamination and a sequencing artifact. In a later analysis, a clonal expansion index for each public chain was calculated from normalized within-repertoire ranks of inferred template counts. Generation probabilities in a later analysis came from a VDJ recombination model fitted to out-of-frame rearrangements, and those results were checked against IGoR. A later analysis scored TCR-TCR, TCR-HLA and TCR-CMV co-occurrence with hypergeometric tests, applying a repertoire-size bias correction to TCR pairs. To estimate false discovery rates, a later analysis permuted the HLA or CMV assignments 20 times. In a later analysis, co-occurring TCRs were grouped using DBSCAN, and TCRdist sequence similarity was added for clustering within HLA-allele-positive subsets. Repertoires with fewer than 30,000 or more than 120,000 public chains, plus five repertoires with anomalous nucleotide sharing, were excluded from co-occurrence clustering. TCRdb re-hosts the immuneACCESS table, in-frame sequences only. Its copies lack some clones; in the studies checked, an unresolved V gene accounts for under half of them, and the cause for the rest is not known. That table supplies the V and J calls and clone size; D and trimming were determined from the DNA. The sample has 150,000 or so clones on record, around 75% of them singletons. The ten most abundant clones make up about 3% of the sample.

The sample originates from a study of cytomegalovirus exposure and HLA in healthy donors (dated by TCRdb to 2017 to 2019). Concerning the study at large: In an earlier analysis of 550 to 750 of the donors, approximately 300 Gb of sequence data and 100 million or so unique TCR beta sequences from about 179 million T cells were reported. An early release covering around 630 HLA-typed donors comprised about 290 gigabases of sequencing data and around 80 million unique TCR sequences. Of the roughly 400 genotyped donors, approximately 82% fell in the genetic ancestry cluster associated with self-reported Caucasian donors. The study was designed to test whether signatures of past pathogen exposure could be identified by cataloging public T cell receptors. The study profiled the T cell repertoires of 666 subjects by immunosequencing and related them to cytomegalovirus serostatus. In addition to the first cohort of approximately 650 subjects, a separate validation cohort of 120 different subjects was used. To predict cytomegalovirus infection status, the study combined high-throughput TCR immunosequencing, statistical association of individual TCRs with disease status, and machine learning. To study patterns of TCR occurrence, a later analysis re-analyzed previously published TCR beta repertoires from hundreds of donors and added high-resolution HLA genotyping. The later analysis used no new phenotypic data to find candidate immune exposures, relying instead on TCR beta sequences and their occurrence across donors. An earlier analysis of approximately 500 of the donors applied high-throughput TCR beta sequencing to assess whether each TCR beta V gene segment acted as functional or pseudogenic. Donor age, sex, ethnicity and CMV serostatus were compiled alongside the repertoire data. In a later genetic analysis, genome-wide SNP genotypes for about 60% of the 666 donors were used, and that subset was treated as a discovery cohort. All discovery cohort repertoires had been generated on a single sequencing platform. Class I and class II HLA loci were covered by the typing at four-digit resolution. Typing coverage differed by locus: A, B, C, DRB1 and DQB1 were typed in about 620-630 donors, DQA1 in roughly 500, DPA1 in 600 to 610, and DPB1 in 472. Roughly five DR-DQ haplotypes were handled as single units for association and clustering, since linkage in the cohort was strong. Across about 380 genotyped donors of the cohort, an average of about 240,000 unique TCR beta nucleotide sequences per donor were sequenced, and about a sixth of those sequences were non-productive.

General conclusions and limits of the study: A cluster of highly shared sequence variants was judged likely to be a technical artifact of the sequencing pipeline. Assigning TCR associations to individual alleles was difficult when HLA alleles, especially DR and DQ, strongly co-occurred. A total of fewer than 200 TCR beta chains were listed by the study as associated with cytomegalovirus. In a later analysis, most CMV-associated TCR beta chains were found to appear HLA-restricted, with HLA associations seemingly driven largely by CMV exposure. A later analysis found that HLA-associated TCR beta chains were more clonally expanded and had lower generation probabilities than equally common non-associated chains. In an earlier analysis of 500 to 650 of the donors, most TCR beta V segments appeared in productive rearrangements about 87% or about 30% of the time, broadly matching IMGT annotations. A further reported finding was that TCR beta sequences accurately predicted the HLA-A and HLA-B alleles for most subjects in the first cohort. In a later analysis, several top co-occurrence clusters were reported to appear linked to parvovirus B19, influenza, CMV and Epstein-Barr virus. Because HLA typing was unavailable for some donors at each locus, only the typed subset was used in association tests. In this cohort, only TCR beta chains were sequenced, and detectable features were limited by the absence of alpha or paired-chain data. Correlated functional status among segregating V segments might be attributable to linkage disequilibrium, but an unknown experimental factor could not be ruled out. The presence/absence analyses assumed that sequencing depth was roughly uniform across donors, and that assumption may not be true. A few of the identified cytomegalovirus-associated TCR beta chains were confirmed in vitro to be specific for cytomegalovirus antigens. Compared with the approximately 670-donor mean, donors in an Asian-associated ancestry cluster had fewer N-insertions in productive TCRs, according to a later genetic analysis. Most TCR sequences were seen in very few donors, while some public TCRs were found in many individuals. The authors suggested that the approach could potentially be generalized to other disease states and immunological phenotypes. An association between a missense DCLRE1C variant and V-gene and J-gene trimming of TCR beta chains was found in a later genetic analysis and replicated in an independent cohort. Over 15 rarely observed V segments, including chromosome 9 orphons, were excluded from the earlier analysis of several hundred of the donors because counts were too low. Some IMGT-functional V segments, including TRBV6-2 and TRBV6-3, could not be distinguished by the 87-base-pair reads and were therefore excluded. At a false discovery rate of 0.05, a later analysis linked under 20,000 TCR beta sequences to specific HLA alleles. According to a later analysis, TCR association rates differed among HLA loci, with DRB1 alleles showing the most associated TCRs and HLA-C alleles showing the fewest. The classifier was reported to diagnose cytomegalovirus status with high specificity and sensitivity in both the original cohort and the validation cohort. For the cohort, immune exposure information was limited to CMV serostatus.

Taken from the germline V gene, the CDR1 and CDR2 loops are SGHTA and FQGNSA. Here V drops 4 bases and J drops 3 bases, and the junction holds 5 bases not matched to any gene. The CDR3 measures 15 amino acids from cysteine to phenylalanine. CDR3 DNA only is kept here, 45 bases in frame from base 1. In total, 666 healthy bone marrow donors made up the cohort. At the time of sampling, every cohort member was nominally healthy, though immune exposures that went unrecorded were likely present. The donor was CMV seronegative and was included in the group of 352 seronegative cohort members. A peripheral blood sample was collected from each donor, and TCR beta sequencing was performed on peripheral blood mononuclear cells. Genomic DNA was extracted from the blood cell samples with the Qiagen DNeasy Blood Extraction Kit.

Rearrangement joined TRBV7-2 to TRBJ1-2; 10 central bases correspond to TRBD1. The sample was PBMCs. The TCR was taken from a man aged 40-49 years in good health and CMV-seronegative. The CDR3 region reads CASSSRDRGDYGYTF. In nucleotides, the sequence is TGTGCCAGCAGCTCCCGGGACAGGGGCGACTATGGCTACACCTTC. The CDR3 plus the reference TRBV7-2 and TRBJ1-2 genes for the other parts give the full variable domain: GAGVSQSPSNKVTEKGKDVELRCDPISGHTALYWYRQSLGQGLEFLIYFQGNSAPDKSGLPSDRFSAERTGGSVSTLTIQRTQQEDSAVYLCASSSRDRGDYGYTFGSGTRLTVV.